The rows below give T cell receptor beta chains drawn from one sample of a study of blood T cell repertoires in COVID-19. Here immunoSEQ multiplex PCR was the method, and the copy in TCRdb shows in-frame clones only, minus some. The top ten clones hold 3.4% of a sample with about 110,000 clones, more than 75% of them seen once. Sequencing was carried out using peripheral blood. The origin of the receptors is a man aged 40-50 years with acute or convalescent COVID-19. CDR3s include the opening cysteine and the closing phenylalanine or tryptophan. Fields, in order: V gene, J gene, clone size, D gene, CDR3 protein, CDR3 DNA. A D gene is named only where the DNA matches it firmly. Clone size is not always given. Where it is, it says once, few, many or a class for expanded clones.

TRBV5-5,TRBJ2-2,-,TRBD1,CASSLEGQGATGELFF,TGTGCCAGCAGCTTGGAGGGACAGGGGGCCACCGGGGAGCTGTTTTTT
TRBV19,TRBJ2-3,-,TRBD2,CARNPGGGGTDTQYF,TGTGCCCGAAACCCCGGGGGGGGCGGCACAGATACGCAGTATTTT
TRBV9,TRBJ2-2,-,TRBD2,CASSASGAGVFTGELFF,TGTGCCAGCAGCGCCAGTGGGGCGGGGGTGTTCACCGGGGAGCTGTTTTTT
TRBV5-6,TRBJ1-5,-,-,CASSLQGQRLNQPQHF,TGTGCCAGCAGCTTGCAGGGCCAGCGCCTCAATCAGCCCCAGCATTTT
TRBV6-2/TRBV6-3,TRBJ1-1,-,-,CASSANIAGTEAFF,TGTGCCAGCAGTGCCAATATCGCGGGCACTGAAGCTTTCTTT
TRBV3-1/TRBV3-2,TRBJ2-3,-,TRBD2,CASSQELAGGYTQYF,TGTGCCAGCAGCCAAGAGCTAGCGGGGGGATATACGCAGTATTTT
TRBV12-5,TRBJ2-7,-,-,CASGLAGGRGSYEQYF,TGTGCTAGTGGTTTGGCAGGGGGGCGAGGCTCCTACGAGCAGTACTTC
TRBV4-3,TRBJ2-1,-,TRBD1,CASSQDGTGGYNEQFF,TGCGCCAGCAGCCAAGACGGGACAGGGGGCTACAATGAGCAGTTCTTC
TRBV12-5,TRBJ2-3,once,TRBD2,CASGDPSGGGTDTQYF,TGTGCTAGTGGTGACCCCTCCGGGGGGGGGACAGATACGCAGTATTTT
TRBV5-3,TRBJ2-5,few,-,CARSLGAGAKETQYF,TGTGCCAGAAGCTTGGGGGCAGGCGCAAAAGAGACCCAGTACTTC
TRBV12-3/TRBV12-4,TRBJ1-1,few,-,CASSLQATDEAFF,TGTGCCAGCAGTTTACAGGCAACAGATGAAGCTTTCTTT
TRBV29-1,TRBJ2-3,-,-,CSVEERSTGRSTDTQYF,TGCAGCGTTGAGGAACGAAGTACAGGGCGAAGCACAGATACGCAGTATTTT
TRBV7-2,TRBJ1-3,-,TRBD1,CASSLGQVSSGNTIYF,TGTGCCAGCAGCTTGGGACAGGTCTCATCTGGAAACACCATATATTTT
TRBV5-1,TRBJ2-1,-,TRBD1,CASGLTGGLNEQFF,TGCGCCAGCGGTTTGACAGGGGGGTTGAATGAGCAGTTCTTC
TRBV6-1,TRBJ2-3,few,-,CASSEQGDTQYF,TGTGCCAGCAGTGAACAGGGAGATACGCAGTATTTT
TRBV21-1,TRBJ2-3,once,-,CASSAHPVGPDTQYF,TGTGCCAGCAGCGCCCATCCAGTGGGGCCAGATACGCAGTATTTT
TRBV29-1,TRBJ2-2,-,TRBD1,CSVEDRGTGELFF,TGCAGCGTTGAGGACAGGGGGACCGGGGAGCTGTTTTTT
TRBV7-2,TRBJ1-2,-,-,CASSLGPGRLNYTF,TGTGCCAGCAGCTTAGGCCCGGGAAGGTTAAACTACACCTTC
TRBV4-1,TRBJ1-2,-,TRBD1,CASSRGTDYGYTF,TGCGCCAGCAGCCGAGGGACAGACTATGGCTACACCTTC
TRBV12-5,TRBJ1-1,-,TRBD1,CASGSQPGTGVFRGTEAFF,TGTGCTAGTGGTTCACAACCCGGGACAGGGGTTTTTAGGGGCACTGAAGCTTTCTTT
TRBV4-1,TRBJ1-1,-,TRBD1,CASSQDRTGFTEAFF,TGCGCCAGCAGCCAAGATCGGACAGGGTTCACTGAAGCTTTCTTT
TRBV11-2,TRBJ2-1,once,TRBD1,CASSSDRDNEQFF,TGTGCCAGCAGCTCCGACAGGGACAATGAGCAGTTCTTC
TRBV7-9,TRBJ2-5,-,TRBD1,CASSITGGRETQYF,TGTGCCAGCAGCATTACAGGGGGAAGGGAGACCCAGTACTTC
TRBV30,TRBJ1-2,-,-,CAWSGGGYGYTF,TGTGCCTGGAGTGGCGGAGGCTATGGCTACACCTTC
TRBV2,TRBJ2-2,once,-,CASSMQGNTGELFF,TGTGCCAGCAGTATGCAGGGAAACACCGGGGAGCTGTTTTTT